The clone carrying this T cell receptor (beta chain) was seen ten or more times. Its antigen is unknown. The CDR3 length is 14 residues. CDR1 and CDR2 from the germline V gene are SGHRS and YFSETQ. The V and J ends lost 4 bases and 4 bases respectively, with 13 bases between them. Amplified TCR beta CDR3 regions derived from RNA transcripts. First-round RT-PCR targeting the TCR CDR3 was performed with the HTBI primer set. TCRdb independently ran MiXCR on the multiplex PCR reads; one entry per CDR3 protein. The sample records about half a million distinct CDR3 sequences, around 15% being singletons. The record originates from a study of T cells in Graves' hyperthyroidism and ophthalmopathy. Study summary: Specimen type is peripheral blood, collected at initial diagnosis prior to any treatment.

Study-level findings and limits: Ophthalmopathy onset followed model prediction by a median about seven months.

This sequence originates from a woman aged 25-40 years with Graves' ophthalmopathy. The V gene is TRBV5-1, the J gene TRBJ2-3; D is uncertain. The sequenced sample consisted of blood. The chain's CDR3 is CASSPVRGSDTQYF. In DNA form, the CDR3 reads TGCGCCAGCAGCCCGGTGAGAGGCTCAGATACGCAGTATTTT.